Following are 24 T cell receptor beta chains from one sample sequenced in a study of OX40 agonist ivuxolimab in advanced cancers. Generated by immunoSEQ multiplex PCR, the TCRdb table keeps only in-frame clones and is missing some. The table shows fewer than 55,000 clones, with 65% to 85% occurring only once. Sequencing used CD4+ or CD8+ T cells sorted from blood, obtained in a trial of the OX40 agonist ivuxolimab. The origin of the receptors is an adult with an advanced solid tumor such as melanoma, head and neck, liver or kidney cancer.

The chain employs TRBV18 and TRBJ2-7; perhaps D is TRBD1 or TRBD2 (5 bases each). The CDR3 runs to 13 residues. Trimming took off 2 bases at V and 5 bases at J, with 10 bases between the two ends. Germline V gene lookup returns CDR1 KGHSH and CDR2 LQKENI. The CDR3 loop is CASSPGTGNEQYF. DNA of the CDR3: TGTGCCAGCTCACCAGGGACCGGTAACGAGCAGTACTTC.

This chain connects TRBV30 to TRBJ2-1; maybe TRBD1 (6 bases). The V and J ends lost 2 bases and 8 bases respectively, with 16 bases between them. The CDR3 has 14 amino acids. Germline CDR1 is GTSNPN and CDR2 is SVGIG (reference sequence). DNA for the CDR3: TGTGCCTGGAGTAGACTGAGGGGGTCCCATGAGCAGTTCTTC. Translated: CAWSRLRGSHEQFF.

The chain links TRBV18 to TRBJ1-2; weak D call: TRBD1 (6 bases). V was clipped by 3 bases and J by 3 bases, with 14 bases between them. The CDR3 loop spans 15 amino acids. The germline CDR1 and CDR2 sequences are KGHSH and LQKENI. CDR3 DNA: TGTGCCAGCTCACCCCAACGCAGGGGAGACTATGGCTACACCTTC. It is translated as CASSPQRRGDYGYTF.

The genes are TRBV27 and TRBJ2-7; 7 bases fit TRBD2. The CDR3 loop spans 14 amino acids. The trim removed 2 bases at V and 2 bases at J, leaving 3 bases unmatched. Germline V gives CDR1 MNHEY, CDR2 SMNVEV (reference sequence). The chain's CDR3 is CASSLTGLAYEQYF. CDR3 DNA sequence: TGTGCCAGCAGTTTAACCGGACTAGCCTACGAGCAGTACTTC.

This clone was recorded a few times. The CDR3 protein is CASSSTGTQYNEQFF. In DNA, the CDR3 is TGTGCCAGCAGCTCGACAGGGACCCAGTACAATGAGCAGTTCTTC. The chain employs TRBV5-5 and TRBJ2-1, with 7 bases lining up with TRBD1. Trimming took 3 bases from V and 4 from J; bases not matched to a gene: 7. Germline CDR1 SGHKS, CDR2 YYEKEE (reference sequence). The CDR3 length is 15 residues.

The chain is built from TRBV19 and TRBJ2-5; possibly TRBD1 or TRBD2 for D (5 bases each). Trimming removed 6 bases from V and 4 bases from J, with 15 bases in between. There are 14 residues in the CDR3. CDR1 and CDR2 (germline): LNHDA, SQIVND (reference sequence). The CDR3 region has the DNA TGTGCCAGTAGCATCATGGCAGGGACAGAGACCCAGTACTTC. This gives the protein CASSIMAGTETQYF.

This clone appeared once. The chain has TRBV6-5 and TRBJ2-7; D is ambiguous. The CDR3 runs to 16 residues. V dropped 0 bases and J dropped 3 bases, with 15 bases sitting between them. Germline V gives CDR1 MNHEY, CDR2 SVGAGI. Written as DNA, the CDR3 is TGTGCCAGCAGTTACTCGAGGAAGAGACTCAACTACGAGCAGTACTTC. Its protein product is CASSYSRKRLNYEQYF.

The rearrangement links TRBV4-3 to TRBJ2-1, with D tentatively TRBD1 (6 bases). This CDR3 region has 15 residues. V was pared by 0 bases and J by 2 bases, with 8 bases between. CDR1 and CDR2 from the germline V gene are LGHNA and YSLEER. CDR3 residues: CASSQEYRAYNEQFF. CDR3 nucleotides: TGCGCCAGCAGCCAAGAGTACAGGGCCTACAATGAGCAGTTCTTC.

This chain connects TRBV10-3 to TRBJ2-5, with 14 nucleotides matching TRBD2. There are 15 residues in the CDR3. Germline-derived CDR1 and CDR2 are ENHRY and SYGVKD. V gave up 6 bases and J gave up 2 bases; unmatched junction bases: 2. CDR3 sequence reads: CAIRGLAGDQETQYF. The CDR3 DNA reads as TGTGCCATCAGGGGACTAGCGGGAGATCAAGAGACCCAGTACTTC.

CDR3 sequence: CASSPYRDAYEQYF. CDR3 DNA: TGTGCCAGCAGCCCATACCGGGACGCCTACGAGCAGTACTTC. The V and J genes are TRBV5-4 and TRBJ2-7; the D call may be TRBD1 or TRBD2 (5 bases each). The CDR3 totals 14 residues. Trimming removed 4 bases from V and 2 bases from J, with 13 bases in between. Germline V lookup: CDR1 SGHNT, CDR2 YYREEE (reference sequence).

The chain is built from TRBV2 and TRBJ2-2; 10 bases match TRBD2. The J segment lost 6 bases and the V segment lost 2 bases, leaving 6 bases of the junction unmatched. The CDR3 covers 16 residues. Germline loops: CDR1 SNHLY, CDR2 FYNNEI. The CDR3 DNA sequence: TGTGCCAGCAGTGAATCTAGCGGGAGTATTTCCGGGGAGCTGTTTTTT. It encodes CASSESSGSISGELFF. Variable domain in full (rest from reference TRBV2 and TRBJ2-2): EPEVTQTPSHQVTQMGQEVILRCVPISNHLYFYWYRQILGQKVEFLVSFYNNEISEKSEIFDDQFSVERPDGSNFTLKIRSTKLEDSAMYFCASSESSGSISGELFFGEGSRLTVL.

The rearrangement links TRBV6-1 to TRBJ2-1, with 7 bases identical to TRBD2. After removal of 4 bases from V and 2 bases from J, the junction contained 2 bases not matched to a gene. This CDR3 region has 14 residues. Germline CDR1 reads MNHNS; CDR2 reads SASEGT. The CDR3 DNA reads as TGTGCCAGCAGTGCGAGCGGGGCCTACAATGAGCAGTTCTTC. It is translated as CASSASGAYNEQFF.

This chain connects TRBV19 to TRBJ2-1; TRBD2 agrees at 9 bases. From germline, CDR1 is LNHDA and CDR2 SQIVND (reference sequence). The CDR3 runs 15 residues. Trimming took 1 base from V and 4 from J; bases not matched to a gene: 2. This CDR3 reads CASSIGSGSYNEQFF. The CDR3 coding sequence is TGTGCCAGTAGTATAGGTAGCGGGAGTTACAATGAGCAGTTCTTC.

The chain uses TRBV19 and TRBJ2-5, with D possibly being TRBD1 (5 bases). Germline V gives CDR1 LNHDA, CDR2 SQIVND (reference sequence). V was pared by 6 bases and J by 5 bases, with 13 bases between. The length of the CDR3 is 13 residues. DNA of the CDR3: TGTGCCAGTAGAGGTAGGGGTTCTGAGACCCAGTACTTC. Its translation: CASRGRGSETQYF.

This clone occurred once. The chain carries TRBV5-1 and TRBJ1-1; 8 bases agree with TRBD1. The junction had 6 bases not matched to a gene; V was cut back by 4 bases and J by 4 bases. The CDR3 is 14 amino acids. Germline-derived CDR1 and CDR2 are SGHRS and YFSETQ. CDR3 sequence (DNA): TGCGCCAGCAGCCCTACCACAGGGGGCACTGAAGCTTTCTTT. It yields the protein CASSPTTGGTEAFF. The full variable domain, rest sourced from reference TRBV5-1 and TRBJ1-1, is KAGVTQTPRYLIKTRGQQVTLSCSPISGHRSVSWYQQTPGQGLQFLFEYFSETQRNKGNFPGRFSGRQFSNSRSEMNVSTLELGDSALYLCASSPTTGGTEAFFGQGTRLTVV.

The chain links TRBV2 to TRBJ1-1; possible D gene TRBD1, 5 bases. Germline V CDR1 and CDR2: SNHLY, FYNNEI. V lost 7 bases to trimming and J lost 1 base, with 16 bases between them. CDR3 length equals 15 residues. CDR3: CASTLAGTGNTEAFF. Written as DNA, the CDR3 is TGTGCCAGCACCTTAGCCGGGACGGGGAACACTGAAGCTTTCTTT.

The chain has TRBV7-2 and TRBJ1-5, with D unresolved. V was clipped by 1 base and J by 2 bases, with 9 bases between them. Looked up from germline, CDR1 is SGHTA and CDR2 is FQGNSA. This CDR3 is 15 amino acids long. CDR3 coding DNA: TGTGCCAGCAGCTTAGTCCGGGGAGGCAATCAGCCCCAGCATTTT. It is translated as CASSLVRGGNQPQHF. The entire variable domain, with the rest obtained from reference TRBV7-2 and TRBJ1-5, is as follows: GAGVSQSPSNKVTEKGKDVELRCDPISGHTALYWYRQSLGQGLEFLIYFQGNSAPDKSGLPSDRFSAERTGGSVSTLTIQRTQQEDSAVYLCASSLVRGGNQPQHFGDGTRLSIL.

The chain uses TRBV27 and TRBJ2-7; D unclear. Germline V gene sequence: CDR1 MNHEY, CDR2 SMNVEV (reference sequence). The CDR3 has 13 residues. V lost 8 bases to trimming and J lost 2 bases, with 13 bases between them. The CDR3 loop reads CASSLGRPYEQYF. The CDR3 coding sequence is TGTGCCAGCTCTTTAGGACGTCCCTACGAGCAGTACTTC.

The chain is built from TRBV21-1 and TRBJ2-5; TRBD2, the table's D call, was not compared with the DNA. TRBV21-1 is given as a pseudogene. CDR3 length: 13 residues. CDR3 protein: CAMPIMSKETQYF. CDR3 nucleotides: TGTGCCATGCCGATTATGAGTAAAGAGACCCAGTACTTC.

This chain uses TRBV5-1 with TRBJ2-7, with D possibly being TRBD1 or TRBD2 (10 bases each). V was clipped by 4 bases and J by 4 bases, with 30 bases between them. Looked up from germline, CDR1 is SGHRS and CDR2 is YFSETQ. This CDR3 contains 19 residues. CDR3 nucleotides: TGCGCCAGCAGCCCCGGGACAGGGGTCCTAGCGGGAGAGTTGTACGAGCAGTACTTC. Translation: CASSPGTGVLAGELYEQYF.

The V and J genes are TRBV6-6 and TRBJ2-6, with D uncertain. The CDR3 is 15 residues long. Trimming took off 4 bases at V and 0 bases at J, with 7 bases between the two ends. Germline V CDR1 and CDR2: MNHNY, SVGAGI (reference sequence). The CDR3 loop reads CASSFENSGANVLTF. In nucleotides, the CDR3 is TGTGCCAGCAGTTTCGAGAACTCTGGGGCCAACGTCCTGACTTTC.

The chain couples TRBV5-4 to TRBJ2-7, with D hard to call. Deletions cut 3 bases from V and 2 bases from J, with 12 bases between. The length of the CDR3 is 14 residues. The germline V gene has CDR1 SGHNT and CDR2 YYREEE (reference sequence). In DNA, the CDR3 is TGTGCCAGCAGCTCAAAAGGGAATCCCTACGAGCAGTACTTC. This codes for CASSSKGNPYEQYF.

This rearrangement joins TRBV23-1 to TRBJ2-1, with 9 bases identical to TRBD2. TRBV23-1 is recorded as an ORF, its role being uncertain. With V trimmed by 2 bases and J by 2 bases, 13 bases remained unmatched. The CDR3 runs to 19 residues. The CDR3 DNA is TGCGCCAGCAGTCAACTAGCGGGGCGCCATATAGGTCCCTACAATGAGCAGTTCTTC. This gives the protein CASSQLAGRHIGPYNEQFF.

The chain recombines TRBV5-8 with TRBJ2-1; D not certain. Germline-derived CDR1 and CDR2 are SGHTS and YDEGEE. V lost 0 bases and J 9 bases, leaving 19 bases between the germline ends. This CDR3 is built from 16 residues. The DNA for the CDR3 is TGTGCCAGCAGCTTGGAGCTCTCGCGAGGCCTGGGTGAGCAGTTCTTC. It encodes CASSLELSRGLGEQFF.